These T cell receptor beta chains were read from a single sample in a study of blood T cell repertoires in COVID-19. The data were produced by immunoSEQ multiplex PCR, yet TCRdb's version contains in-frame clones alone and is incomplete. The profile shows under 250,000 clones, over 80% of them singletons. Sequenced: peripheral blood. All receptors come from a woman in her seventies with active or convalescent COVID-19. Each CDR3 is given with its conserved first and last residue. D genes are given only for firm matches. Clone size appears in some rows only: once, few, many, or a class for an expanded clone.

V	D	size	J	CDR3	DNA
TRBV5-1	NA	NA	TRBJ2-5	CASSFTSQETQYF	TGCGCCAGCAGCTTTACTAGCCAAGAGACCCAGTACTTC
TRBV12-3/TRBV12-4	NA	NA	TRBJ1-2	CASSPRDYGYTF	TGTGCCAGCAGCCCGAGGGACTATGGCTACACCTTC
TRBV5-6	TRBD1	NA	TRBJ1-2	CASSPTGGDGYTF	TGTGCCAGCAGCCCCACAGGGGGAGATGGCTACACCTTC
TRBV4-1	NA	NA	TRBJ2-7	CASSQYIRSYEQYF	TGCGCCAGCAGCCAATACATCCGCTCCTACGAGCAGTACTTC
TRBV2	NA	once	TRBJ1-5	CASSQEGGQPQHF	TGTGCCAGCAGTCAGGAGGGAGGTCAGCCCCAGCATTTT
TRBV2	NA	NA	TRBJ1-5	CASSGGRGRDQPQHF	TGTGCCAGCAGTGGGGGGAGGGGTCGGGATCAGCCCCAGCATTTT
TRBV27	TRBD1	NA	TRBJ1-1	CASSQGGKVGAFF	TGTGCCAGCTCTCAAGGGGGCAAGGTTGGAGCTTTCTTT
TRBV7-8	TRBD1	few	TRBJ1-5	CASSLASWTGFNQPQHF	TGTGCCAGCAGCTTAGCTTCTTGGACAGGCTTCAATCAGCCCCAGCATTTT
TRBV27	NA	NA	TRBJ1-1	CASGAFPQTEAFF	TGTGCCAGTGGGGCCTTCCCCCAAACTGAAGCTTTCTTT
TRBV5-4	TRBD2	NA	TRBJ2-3	CASSRIAGPGGDTQYF	TGTGCCAGCAGCAGAATAGCGGGTCCCGGGGGAGATACGCAGTATTTT
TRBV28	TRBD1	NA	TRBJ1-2	CASGQVYGYTF	TGTGCCAGCGGACAGGTCTATGGCTACACCTTC
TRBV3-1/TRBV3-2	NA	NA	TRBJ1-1	CASSQEGRGKEAFF	TGTGCCAGCAGCCAAGAGGGCAGGGGAAAAGAAGCTTTCTTT
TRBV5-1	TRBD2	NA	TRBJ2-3	CASSHLGLVPTDTQYF	TGCGCCAGCAGCCACCTGGGACTAGTCCCCACAGATACGCAGTATTTT
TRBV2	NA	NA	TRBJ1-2	CASSVNSANYGYTF	TGTGCCAGCAGTGTTAATTCAGCTAACTATGGCTACACCTTC
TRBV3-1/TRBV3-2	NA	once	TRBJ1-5	CASSQDSTGNQPQHF	TGTGCCAGCAGCCAAGATTCCACAGGTAATCAGCCCCAGCATTTT
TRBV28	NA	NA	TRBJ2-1	CASSRGGYGEANRDEQFF	TGTGCCAGCAGTCGAGGGGGCTATGGGGAGGCCAACCGGGATGAGCAGTTCTTC
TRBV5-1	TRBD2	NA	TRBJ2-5	CASSPLAGTGGETQYF	TGCGCCAGCAGCCCACTAGCGGGGACGGGGGGAGAGACCCAGTACTTC
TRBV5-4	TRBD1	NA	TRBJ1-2	CASSFTGDGYTF	TGTGCCAGCAGCTTTACAGGGGATGGCTACACCTTC
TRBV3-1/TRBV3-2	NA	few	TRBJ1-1	CASSQVSAEAFF	TGTGCCAGCAGCCAAGTCTCGGCTGAAGCTTTCTTT
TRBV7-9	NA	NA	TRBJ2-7	CASTENSYEQYF	TGTGCCAGCACCGAGAACTCCTACGAGCAGTACTTC
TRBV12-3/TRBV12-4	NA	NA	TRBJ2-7	CASRIGLAGEQYF	TGTGCCAGCAGGATCGGACTGGCTGGGGAGCAGTACTTC
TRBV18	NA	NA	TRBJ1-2	CASSPDSNYGYTF	TGTGCCAGCTCACCGGACTCAAACTATGGCTACACCTTC
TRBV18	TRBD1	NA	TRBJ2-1	CASSPRDSSNEQFF	TGTGCCAGCTCACCGAGGGACAGCTCCAATGAGCAGTTCTTC
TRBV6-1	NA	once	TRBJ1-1	CASSDLSPTEAFF	TGTGCCAGCAGTGACCTATCTCCCACTGAAGCTTTCTTT
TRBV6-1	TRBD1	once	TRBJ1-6	CASSEHQGAGSPLHF	TGTGCCAGCAGTGAACATCAGGGGGCTGGCTCACCCCTCCACTTT
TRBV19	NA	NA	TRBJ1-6	CASSIRGNNSPLHF	TGTGCCAGTAGTATAAGGGGTAACAATTCACCCCTCCACTTT
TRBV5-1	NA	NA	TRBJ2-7	CASSLVAVPASYEQYF	TGCGCCAGCAGCTTGGTAGCAGTCCCCGCTTCCTACGAGCAGTACTTC
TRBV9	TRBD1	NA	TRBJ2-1	CASSVEGQGAIDEQFF	TGTGCCAGCAGCGTAGAGGGACAGGGGGCTATTGATGAGCAGTTCTTC
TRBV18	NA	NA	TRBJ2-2	CASSPTSGDGELFF	TGTGCCAGCTCACCAACCTCAGGGGACGGGGAGCTGTTTTTT